A single sample gave rise to the 30 T cell receptor beta chains below, sequenced in a study of T cell repertoires in cytomegalovirus infection. MiXCR, applied by TCRdb to the reads, yields one record per CDR3 protein. The sample carries some 680,000 distinct CDR3 sequences, 35% to 45% recorded once. Specimen: PBMCs. The receptor set was obtained from a human donor in good health (CMV status not recorded). Some clones in this sample may be carry-over from other donors' samples.

Only a few counts were recorded for this clonotype. The junction differs from germline at one of its ends, possibly a read error. J is TRBJ2-3 and V is TRBV20-1, with a weak D call TRBD2 (5 bases). Germline values: CDR1 DFQATT, CDR2 SNEGSKA (reference sequence). This CDR3 has 13 amino acids. This CDR3 is CSARGGPDATQYF. CDR3 sequence (DNA): TGCAGTGCCAGAGGCGGGCCGGACGCCACGCAGTATTTT.

This chain connects TRBV2 to TRBJ2-7; possibly TRBD2 for D (6 bases). Trimming stripped 5 bases from V and 4 bases from J, with 12 bases between. The CDR3 has 13 residues. Germline V CDR1 and CDR2: SNHLY, FYNNEI. The CDR3 nucleotides are TGTGCCAGCAGTCCCCGGGCGGGGTACGAGCAGTACTTC. This gives the protein CASSPRAGYEQYF.

In this sample, this clonotype turned up a few times. The genes are TRBV7-9 and TRBJ2-5, with TRBD2 matching 9 bases. In germline, CDR1 is SEHNR, CDR2 FQNEAQ (reference sequence). This CDR3 has 16 amino acids. V dropped 2 bases and J dropped 2; count of bases not matched to a gene: 6. Written as DNA, the CDR3 is TGTGCCAGCAGCTTACGTTTAGCGGGGGAACAAGAGACCCAGTACTTC. Encoded protein: CASSLRLAGEQETQYF.

The rearrangement links TRBV19 to TRBJ2-2; D not certain. The V gene's germline CDR1 is LNHDA and CDR2 SQIVND (reference sequence). Trimming left V 3 bases short and J 8 bases short, with 4 bases between. The CDR3 spans 11 residues. CDR3 bases: TGTGCCAGTAGTATCTTAGGGGAGCTGTTTTTT. Protein sequence: CASSILGELFF.

This clonotype was detected many times. The chain uses TRBV28 and TRBJ1-6; 8 bases match TRBD1. CDR1 MDHEN and CDR2 SYDVKM come from the germline V gene. The CDR3 contains 10 residues. J was trimmed by 18 bases and V by 10 bases; bases with no gene match: 8. CDR3 DNA: TGTGCCACCCCGGACAGGGAAAGCCACTTT. Translation: CATPDRESHF.

About this clonotype itself: A much larger clone lies one base from this, so it may be a read error. The V and J genes are TRBV7-6 and TRBJ2-7; D is unresolved. Germline-derived CDR1 and CDR2 are SGHVS and FNYEAQ. CDR3 length: 13 residues. The V end was cut by 0 bases, the J end by 6 bases, with 9 bases between. This CDR3 is CASSLAIVVEQYF. The CDR3 DNA sequence: TGTGCCAGCAGCTTAGCGATTGTAGTCGAGCAGTACTTC.

This clonotype was recorded once. This chain links TRBV11-2 with TRBJ1-1; a possible D gene is TRBD1 (5 bases). Trimming took 1 base from V and 8 from J, leaving 8 bases between them. Germline V gene data show CDR1 as SGHAT and CDR2 as FQNNGV. The CDR3 consists of 12 residues. CDR3 sequence (DNA): TGTGCCAGCAGCTTAGGGGGCCACGAAGCTTTCTTT. The encoded protein is CASSLGGHEAFF.

V and J are TRBV7-9 and TRBJ1-1; 9 positions match TRBD1. J lost 9 bases, V lost 5 bases, and 7 bases had no gene match. The CDR3 is 13 amino acids. CDR1 and CDR2 from the germline V gene are SEHNR and FQNEAQ (reference sequence). CDR3: CASSADRGLKAFF. The CDR3 coding sequence is TGTGCCAGCAGCGCCGACAGGGGGTTAAAAGCTTTCTTT.

V is TRBV4-1 and J is TRBJ1-5; D might be TRBD1 (5 bases). Germline CDR1 and CDR2: MGHRA and YSYEKL. The CDR3 spans 16 residues. The V gene lost 0 bases and the J gene lost 7 bases, with 16 bases spanning the gap. The CDR3 here is CASSQDRLGAAQPQHF. In nucleotides, the CDR3 is TGCGCCAGCAGCCAAGATCGGTTAGGGGCAGCACAGCCCCAGCATTTT.

The chain links TRBV7-9 to TRBJ1-5; TRBD1 matches at 12 bases. Germline V gene data show CDR1 as SEHNR and CDR2 as FQNEAQ (reference sequence). J lost 2 bases, V lost 1 base, and 6 bases had no gene match. The CDR3 has 18 residues. The CDR3 region has the DNA TGTGCCAGCAGCTTAGGTGGGACAGGGGGCCGGGGCAATCAGCCCCAGCATTTT. Its translation: CASSLGGTGGRGNQPQHF.

This clonotype was detected a few times. The rearrangement links TRBV11-2 to TRBJ2-1; D not resolved. CDR1 and CDR2 from the germline V gene are SGHAT and FQNNGV. V was trimmed by 6 bases and J by 2 bases, leaving 11 bases between them. The CDR3 is 14 residues long. CDR3 coding DNA: TGTGCCAGCAGTTCCGGGCCCACCTACAATGAGCAGTTCTTC. It specifies CASSSGPTYNEQFF.

This chain joins TRBV6-1 and TRBJ1-3; 7 bases agree with TRBD1. The CDR3 sequence is 11 residues long. V was pared by 6 bases and J by 7 bases, with 0 bases of the junction left unmatched. CDR1 MNHNS and CDR2 SASEGT come from the germline V gene. DNA for the CDR3: TGTGCCAGCAGGGGACAGAACACCATATATTTT. Translating it yields CASRGQNTIYF.

The V and J genes are TRBV11-3 and TRBJ1-1; D not resolved. Deletions cut 1 base from V and 5 bases from J, with 8 bases between. CDR3 length equals 13 residues. Germline-derived CDR1 and CDR2 are SGHNT and YENEEA. The CDR3 DNA follows: TGTGCCAGCAGCTTAGGGAGGTTAACTGAAGCTTTCTTT. It encodes CASSLGRLTEAFF. Supplemented by reference TRBV11-3 and TRBJ1-1, the full variable domain reads EAGVVQSPRYKIIEKKQPVAFWCNPISGHNTLYWYLQNLGQGPELLIRYENEEAVDDSQLPKDRFSAERLKGVDSTLKIQPAELGDSAVYLCASSLGRLTEAFFGQGTRLTVV.

This clonotype was recorded a few times. The chain couples TRBV27 to TRBJ1-2; no clear D gene. This CDR3 contains 16 residues. Trimming shortened V by 3 bases and J by 4 bases, and 18 bases separated the two germline ends. CDR1 is MNHEY and CDR2 is SMNVEV in the germline V gene (reference sequence). CDR3 DNA: TGTGCCAGCAGTTTCTCCCCCCCGGGGAGCGGCTATGGCTACACCTTC. It yields the protein CASSFSPPGSGYGYTF.

The CDR3 sequence: CASSEAWGANQPQHF. The CDR3 DNA follows: TGTGCCAGCAGTGAAGCTTGGGGGGCAAATCAGCCCCAGCATTTT. The chain joins TRBV6-1 to TRBJ1-5; a weak D match, TRBD1 (6 bases). Between the trimmed V and J ends, which lost 0 bases and 4 bases, there was a span of 10 bases. Germline V gene sequence: CDR1 MNHNS, CDR2 SASEGT. The CDR3 length is 15 residues.

The J gene is TRBJ2-1, the V gene TRBV5-1; 10 nucleotides match TRBD2. There are 18 residues in the CDR3. Germline V CDR1 and CDR2: SGHRS, YFSETQ. The J segment lost 7 bases and the V segment lost 4 bases, leaving 17 bases of the junction unmatched. The CDR3: CASSRDSSGGSAVNEQFF. The CDR3 coding sequence is TGCGCCAGCAGCAGGGACTCTAGCGGGGGTTCCGCCGTGAATGAGCAGTTCTTC. The whole variable domain, filled in from reference TRBV5-1 and TRBJ2-1, reads KAGVTQTPRYLIKTRGQQVTLSCSPISGHRSVSWYQQTPGQGLQFLFEYFSETQRNKGNFPGRFSGRQFSNSRSEMNVSTLELGDSALYLCASSRDSSGGSAVNEQFFGPGTRLTVL.

The CDR3, as DNA: TGTGCCAGCAGCTCCCCGGCCTCTGGAAACACCATATATTTT. This sequence encodes CASSSPASGNTIYF. The chain has TRBV28 and TRBJ1-3; no clear D gene. The CDR3 runs to 14 residues. V was trimmed by 6 bases and J by 0 bases, leaving 9 bases between them. Germline CDR1 MDHEN, CDR2 SYDVKM.

J is TRBJ2-5 and V is TRBV5-1; D is possibly TRBD1 or TRBD2 (5 bases each). Deletions cut 4 bases from V and 1 base from J, with 17 bases between. Germline CDR1 and CDR2: SGHRS and YFSETQ. This CDR3 is 16 amino acids long. The CDR3 bases are TGCGCCAGCAGCCCCTTCACTAGTGGGGGCCAAGAGACCCAGTACTTC. It codes for CASSPFTSGGQETQYF.

The chain carries TRBV11-2 and TRBJ2-1, with 8 bases lining up with TRBD2. The trim removed 6 bases at V and 3 bases at J, leaving 7 bases unmatched. CDR1 is SGHAT, CDR2 FQNNGV, per germline. The CDR3 loop spans 15 amino acids. The CDR3: CASSFSGIGYNEQFF. The CDR3 nucleotides are TGTGCCAGCAGTTTTAGCGGGATCGGCTACAATGAGCAGTTCTTC.

V usage is TRBV7-6 and J usage is TRBJ2-7; D tentatively fits TRBD1 or TRBD2 (6 bases each). This CDR3 region has 12 residues. The V gene's germline CDR1 is SGHVS and CDR2 FNYEAQ. V lost 7 bases and J lost 6, with 13 bases in between. In DNA form, the CDR3 reads TGTGCCAGCACCTCGGGGGCTGGCGAGCAGTACTTC. Amino acids: CASTSGAGEQYF.

The chain links TRBV12-5 to TRBJ2-3; 10 nucleotides agree with TRBD2. This CDR3 comprises 16 residues. The V gene end was trimmed by 0 bases and the J gene end by 5 bases; junction bases not matched to a gene: 5. CDR1 and CDR2 from the germline V gene are LGHNT and FRNRAP. The CDR3 bases are TGTGCTAGTGGTTTGGTGGCTAGCGGGGGTGTAGATACGCAGTATTTT. Translated: CASGLVASGGVDTQYF.

This clonotype was recorded a few times. The chain uses TRBV12-3 or TRBV12-4 and TRBJ1-2; D not resolved. The CDR3 spans 13 residues. Deletions cut 1 base from V and 11 bases from J, with 14 bases between. Here the CDR3 DNA reads TGTGCCAGCAGTTTAGTTCGTGACACAGCTTACACCTTC. Translation: CASSLVRDTAYTF.

V is TRBV7-8 and J is TRBJ2-1, with D hard to call. CDR1 and CDR2 (germline): SGHVS, FQNEAQ. The CDR3 extends over 14 amino acids. V was shortened by 6 bases and J by 0 bases, with 9 bases between the two germline ends. This chain's CDR3 is CASRLPVSYNEQFF. Here the CDR3 DNA reads TGTGCCAGCAGATTACCGGTCTCCTACAATGAGCAGTTCTTC. Full variable domain (rest looked up from reference TRBV7-8 and TRBJ2-1): GAGVSQSPRYKVAKRGQDVALRCDPISGHVSLFWYQQALGQGPEFLTYFQNEAQLDKSGLPSDRFFAERPEGSVSTLKIQRTQQEDSAVYLCASRLPVSYNEQFFGPGTRLTVL.

Points on this clonotype: A much more abundant neighbour one base away suggests this may be a read error. V gene TRBV6-5 combines with J gene TRBJ1-3, with no clear D. The CDR3 contains 18 residues. CDR1 MNHEY and CDR2 SVGAGI come from the germline V gene. The CDR3 is CASSYSPSLHVSGSTIYF. The CDR3 coding sequence is TGTGCCAGCAGTTACTCCCCTTCTCTTCATGTCTCTGGAAGCACCATATATTTT.

This clonotype appeared many times. This chain links TRBV7-6 with TRBJ1-4; D gene uncertain. Germline CDR1 and CDR2: SGHVS and FNYEAQ. With 5 bases removed from V and 0 bases from J, the gap between germline ends came to 7 bases. The CDR3 extends over 14 amino acids. CDR3 sequence reads: CASSPVATNEKLFF. The CDR3 nucleotides are TGTGCCAGCAGCCCAGTCGCAACTAATGAAAAACTGTTTTTT.

This clonotype was counted between two and nine times. The J gene is TRBJ2-3, the V gene TRBV7-6; TRBD2 might be the D (5 bases). Between the trimmed V and J ends, which lost 0 bases and 9 bases, there was a span of 13 bases. This CDR3 has 14 residues. CDR1 is SGHVS, CDR2 FNYEAQ, per germline. CDR3 DNA sequence: TGTGCCAGCAGCTTAGCGGGAGCTCTGGCCACGCAGTATTTT. This codes for CASSLAGALATQYF.

There are a few counts of this clonotype. The chain carries TRBV28 and TRBJ2-5; the D gene could be TRBD1 or TRBD2 (5 bases each). CDR1 is MDHEN and CDR2 is SYDVKM in the germline V gene. CDR3 length: 13 residues. V lost 5 bases and J lost 3, with 10 bases in between. In nucleotides, the CDR3 is TGTGCCAGCAGTAATATGGGGGAAGAGACCCAGTACTTC. Translation gives CASSNMGEETQYF.

V and J are TRBV6-8 and TRBJ1-1, with D maybe TRBD1 (5 bases). The CDR3 runs 15 residues. Trimming pared 6 bases from V and 0 bases from J, leaving 14 bases between. Germline loops: CDR1 MNHGY, CDR2 SAAAGT. The CDR3 loop is CASRDRQILNTEAFF. CDR3 nucleotides: TGTGCCAGCAGAGACCGACAGATCTTGAACACTGAAGCTTTCTTT.

This clonotype has at least ten counts. The chain recombines TRBV7-8 with TRBJ2-5; D is possibly TRBD2 (6 bases). Germline CDR1 is SGHVS and CDR2 is FQNEAQ. The CDR3 runs 14 residues. V was trimmed by 5 bases and J by 5 bases, leaving 15 bases between them. The DNA of the CDR3 is TGTGCCAGCAGCCTAGGCCCCCGGGGGGAGACCCAGTACTTC. Protein sequence: CASSLGPRGETQYF.

This clonotype was counted a few times. The chain joins TRBV19 to TRBJ1-1; tentatively, D is TRBD1 (5 bases). Per germline, CDR1 LNHDA and CDR2 SQIVND (reference sequence). Trimming stripped 6 bases from V and 1 base from J, with 21 bases between. The CDR3 extends over 17 amino acids. The CDR3 protein is CASSTIDSHRANTEAFF. The CDR3 coding sequence is TGTGCCAGTAGCACAATCGACAGTCATAGGGCGAACACTGAAGCTTTCTTT. The full variable domain, rest sourced from reference TRBV19 and TRBJ1-1, is DGGITQSPKYLFRKEGQNVTLSCEQNLNHDAMYWYRQDPGQGLRLIYYSQIVNDFQKGDIAEGYSVSREKKESFPLTVTSAQKNPTAFYLCASSTIDSHRANTEAFFGQGTRLTVV.